A single sample gave rise to the 7 T cell receptor beta chains below, sequenced in a study of early T cells in non-severe SARS-CoV-2 infection. One entry per CDR3 protein results from TCRdb running MiXCR on the 5' RACE reads. The profile shows 68,000 or so distinct CDR3 sequences, 11% of them singletons. The specimen was whole blood. Receptors were obtained from an adult who was a healthcare worker with PCR-confirmed SARS-CoV-2 infection or an uninfected control (not recorded which).

This clonotype was counted a few times. The chain combines TRBV29-1 with TRBJ1-1; maybe TRBD1 (5 bases). V gave up 0 bases and J gave up 1 base, with 9 bases separating them. The length of the CDR3 is 14 residues. Looked up from germline, CDR1 is SQVTM and CDR2 is ANQGSEA. Written as DNA, the CDR3 is TGCAGCGTTGAAGAGTCGACAGCGAACACTGAAGCTTTCTTT. It yields the protein CSVEESTANTEAFF.

This clonotype has more than one count but fewer than ten. V is TRBV3-1 and J is TRBJ2-5; D unclear. Trimming stripped 1 base from V and 4 bases from J, with 4 bases between. This CDR3 has 12 residues. Germline V gene data show CDR1 as LGHDT and CDR2 as YNNKEL (reference sequence). As DNA, the CDR3 is TGTGCCAGCAGCCAAGTCCGAGAGACCCAGTACTTC. Translating gives CASSQVRETQYF.

The sample holds many counts of this clonotype. This chain connects TRBV20-1 to TRBJ2-1; the D is unclear. Germline loops: CDR1 DFQATT, CDR2 SNEGSKA (reference sequence). The V end was cut by 3 bases, the J end by 3 bases, with 12 bases between. This CDR3 is 14 amino acids long. This chain's CDR3 is CSASQESGYNEQFF. DNA of the CDR3: TGCAGTGCTAGCCAGGAGTCGGGCTACAATGAGCAGTTCTTC.

This clonotype was observed many times. The chain carries TRBV9 and TRBJ2-3; TRBD2 aligns across 10 bases. V lost 4 bases to trimming and J lost 6 bases; unmatched junction nucleotides: 11. CDR1 SGDLS and CDR2 YYNGEE come from the germline V gene. The CDR3 covers 16 residues. CDR3 sequence reads: CASSSSGRAPADTQYF. The CDR3 nucleotides are TGTGCCAGCAGCTCAAGCGGGAGGGCCCCCGCGGATACGCAGTATTTT.

This clonotype turned up a few times. The chain links TRBV20-1 to TRBJ1-5; D might be TRBD1 (5 bases). The CDR3 is 14 residues long. V lost 3 bases, J lost 5 bases, and 14 bases lay in between. Germline values: CDR1 DFQATT, CDR2 SNEGSKA (reference sequence). In DNA form, the CDR3 reads TGCAGTGCTAGCCTGAACAGGCGGGATCAGCCCCAGCATTTT. Encoded protein: CSASLNRRDQPQHF.

At least ten counts were recorded for this clonotype. This chain joins TRBV29-1 and TRBJ2-7; D is unclear. Between the trimmed V and J ends, which lost 7 bases and 4 bases, there was a span of 14 bases. The CDR3 covers 12 residues. Per the germline V gene, CDR1 is SQVTM and CDR2 is ANQGSEA. This CDR3 is CSAKADPYEQYF. The CDR3 DNA reads as TGCAGCGCCAAGGCGGACCCGTACGAGCAGTACTTC.

Many counts were recorded for this clonotype. The chain employs TRBV6-4 and TRBJ2-2, with D perhaps TRBD1 or TRBD2 (5 bases each). Germline CDR1 is MRHNA and CDR2 is SNTAGT. Trimming stripped 7 bases from V and 4 bases from J, with 13 bases between. The CDR3 contains 14 residues. The chain's CDR3 is CASTGTPGTGELFF. CDR3 bases: TGTGCCAGCACCGGGACGCCGGGCACCGGGGAGCTGTTTTTT.